These T cell receptor beta chains were read from a single sample in a study of cytomegalovirus exposure and HLA in healthy donors. Sequencing was performed with immunoSEQ multiplex PCR; in TCRdb, only in-frame clones are kept and a portion is missing. The sample lists 64,000 or so clones; about two thirds were seen once. Sequences were obtained from PBMCs. Receptors were obtained from a woman aged 45-65 years in good health and CMV-seropositive. Each CDR3 is given with its conserved first and last residue. The order of the fields is J gene, D gene, clone size, V gene, CDR3 DNA, CDR3 protein. The D gene is left open where the match is weak. The size entry is marked missing in some rows and otherwise reads once, few, many or a size class.

TRBJ2-6	TRBD2	few	TRBV7-8	TGTGCCAGCAGCTACCCCTGGGCAGGGACTAGGGGTGGGGCCAACGTCCTGACTTTC	CASSYPWAGTRGGANVLTF
TRBJ1-1	-	-	TRBV9	TGTGCCAGCAGCGTAGGTTCTGGGGCGCGAGAAACTGAAGCTTTCTTT	CASSVGSGARETEAFF
TRBJ1-4	TRBD1	-	TRBV6-1	TGTGCCAGCAGTGACCGGGACAGGGCGGGGGAAAAACTGTTTTTT	CASSDRDRAGEKLFF
TRBJ1-5	-	once	TRBV19	TGTGCCAGTAGTACCTCAGGGAATAGCAATCAGCCCCAGCATTTT	CASSTSGNSNQPQHF
TRBJ2-5	TRBD2	-	TRBV11-3	TGTGCCAGCAGCTTATCTCGGGGGAGGGGAGAGACCCAGTACTTC	CASSLSRGRGETQYF
TRBJ2-7	-	-	TRBV5-8	TGTGCCAGCAGCTTCATTTTTGACTCTATAAGCTCCTACGAGCAGTACTTC	CASSFIFDSISSYEQYF
TRBJ2-3	-	-	TRBV20-1	TGCAGTGCTCGCTCCGGGGATACGCAGTATTTT	CSARSGDTQYF
TRBJ1-6	TRBD1	-	TRBV6-6	TGTGCCAGCAGTCCGACAGGGGTGAGGAATTCACCCCTCCACTTT	CASSPTGVRNSPLHF
TRBJ2-5	TRBD1	-	TRBV9	TGTGCCAGCAGCGCAGGACAGGGGATTCGCGAGACCCAGTACTTC	CASSAGQGIRETQYF
TRBJ2-7	TRBD2	-	TRBV27	TGTGCCAGCGGGACTAGCGGGAGGTTCTCCTACGAGCAGTACTTC	CASGTSGRFSYEQYF
TRBJ2-7	TRBD1	few	TRBV5-1	TGCGCCAGCAGCTTGTTCTCCTCCGGACAGGGGGCGGACGAGCAGTACTTC	CASSLFSSGQGADEQYF
TRBJ1-3	-	-	TRBV6-1	TGTGCCAGCAGTGACCAGACAGGCCTGGGGGGAAACACCATATATTTT	CASSDQTGLGGNTIYF
TRBJ1-1	-	few	TRBV7-6	TGTGCCAGCAGCTTAGATCGACAGTCCTCTGAAGCTTTCTTT	CASSLDRQSSEAFF